This T cell receptor beta chain was observed in a study of Tregs in tolerant kidney transplant recipients. CD4+CD25+CD127- Tregs, CD4+CD25- non-Tregs, CD4 and CD8 cells were sorted. A remark on this clone: Its antigen remains unknown.

Sequencing was performed with immunoSEQ multiplex PCR; in TCRdb, only in-frame clones are kept and a portion is missing. Here the sample spans roughly 68,000 clones, 84% being singletons. General observations from the study: No direct test of biological reproducibility was done here. Validation in larger populations is needed because few patients were studied.

The TCR comes from a human donor in good health. Sequencing used CD4+ T cells from blood.

The chain's CDR3 is CASSVTAFRFWGDTGELFF. CDR3 nucleotides: TGTGCCAGCAGCGTAACTGCCTTTCGCTTCTGGGGGGACACCGGGGAGCTGTTTTTT. This sequence joins TRBV9 and TRBJ2-2; the D gene is possibly TRBD2 (6 bases). The CDR3 has 19 residues. Trimming took 1 base from V and 3 from J, leaving 22 bases between them. In germline, CDR1 is SGDLS, CDR2 YYNGEE.